This TCR beta chain was captured by sequencing in a study of long-term antiretroviral therapy in people with HIV. It was version v3.0 of the immunoSEQ assay that was run at survey level. Method: immunoSEQ multiplex PCR; TCRdb's copy keeps in-frame clones and lacks some. The sample yields 20,000 to 25,000 clones, around three quarters seen once. Trimming removed 3 bases at V and 6 bases at J, with 11 bases between. CDR3 size: 13 residues. The germline gives CDR1 LGHNA, CDR2 YSLEER. This specimen consisted of unsorted PBMCs, obtained 1.2 years after starting antiretroviral therapy. The receptor's source is a woman aged 40 to 50 with HIV. The rearrangement uses TRBV4-3 and TRBJ1-1; no reliable D call. The CDR3: CASSHRGLAEAFF. The DNA for the CDR3 is TGCGCCAGCAGCCACAGAGGCTTAGCTGAAGCTTTCTTT.